One and the same sample provided the 8 T cell receptor beta chains below, sequenced in a study of T cell therapy after organ transplantation. These receptors' targets are unknown. Produced via immunoSEQ multiplex PCR; TCRdb's table is partial and in-frame only. The profile shows fewer than 500 clones, 82% of them singletons. Described time point: 4-8 weeks after completion of therapy. Sample: CD8+ T cells from blood, taken after autologous CMV-specific T cell therapy. The origin of the receptors is a human patient who had received a solid organ transplant and had CMV disease. A share of the T cells may be of graft donor origin.

The genes are TRBV5-1 and TRBJ2-3; 7 bases map to TRBD1. CDR3 size: 15 residues. V was pared by 4 bases and J by 2 bases, with 7 bases of the junction left unmatched. CDR1 is SGHRS, CDR2 YFSETQ, per germline. The CDR3 reads CASSIRQGSTDTQYF. CDR3 nucleotides: TGCGCCAGCAGCATCCGACAGGGATCCACAGATACGCAGTATTTT. The variable domain in full, with the rest retrieved from reference TRBV5-1 and TRBJ2-3, is KAGVTQTPRYLIKTRGQQVTLSCSPISGHRSVSWYQQTPGQGLQFLFEYFSETQRNKGNFPGRFSGRQFSNSRSEMNVSTLELGDSALYLCASSIRQGSTDTQYFGPGTRLTVL.

The DNA of the CDR3 is TGTGCCAGCAGTTTTCTGGGGACGACGAACATTCAGTACTTC. It encodes CASSFLGTTNIQYF. The chain recombines TRBV28 with TRBJ2-4; either TRBD1 or TRBD2 may fit D (5 bases each). V shed 3 bases and J shed 7 bases, with 13 bases lying between them. The germline CDR1 and CDR2 sequences are MDHEN and SYDVKM. The CDR3 is 14 residues long.

This clone was detected only a few times. The CDR3 loop is CASSSLGEQYF. The CDR3 coding sequence is TGTGCCAGCAGCTCTCTAGGAGAGCAGTACTTC. The chain is built from TRBV13 and TRBJ2-7; D is unclear. V was trimmed by 4 bases and J by 7 bases, leaving 8 bases between them. CDR1 and CDR2 (germline): PRHDT, FYEKMQ (reference sequence). CDR3 size: 11 residues.

On this clone: The identical CDR3 is also encoded by other nucleotide sequences in the sample. This sequence joins TRBV6-5 and TRBJ2-7, with 10 bases aligning to TRBD1. The CDR3 is 14 amino acids. The germline gives CDR1 MNHEY, CDR2 SVGAGI. With V trimmed by 5 bases and J by 3 bases, 4 bases remained unmatched. In nucleotides, the CDR3 is TGTGCCAGCAGTCCGGGACAGGGGATCTACGAGCAGTACTTC. Protein sequence: CASSPGQGIYEQYF.

Turning to this clone: Sequence at one end of the junction differs from germline and may be a read error. The chain employs TRBV5-4 and TRBJ2-7, with no clear D. Germline lookup yields CDR1 SGHNT and CDR2 YYREEE (reference sequence). CDR3 length: 13 residues. CDR3 nucleotides: TGCGCCAGCAGCCAAGATGGAGACAACGAGCAGTACTTC. Translation: CASSQDGDNEQYF.

The chain recombines TRBV27 with TRBJ2-7; 7 nucleotides match TRBD1. Germline CDR1 MNHEY, CDR2 SMNVEV (reference sequence). J was trimmed by 7 bases and V by 8 bases; bases with no gene match: 11. The CDR3 is 13 residues long. The CDR3 loop is CASAPTGHGEQYF. CDR3 nucleotides: TGTGCCAGCGCTCCGACAGGGCATGGAGAGCAGTACTTC.

The genes are TRBV6-5 and TRBJ2-7, with a weak D call TRBD2 (5 bases). The germline V gene encodes CDR1 MNHEY and CDR2 SVGAGI. Trimming removed 2 bases at V and 7 bases at J, with 15 bases between. The CDR3 length is 14 residues. The CDR3, as DNA: TGTGCCAGCAGTTACAGGATCTTTAGCGTGGAGCAGTACTTC. Residues: CASSYRIFSVEQYF.

The rearrangement links TRBV4-2 to TRBJ2-1, with TRBD2 matching over 11 bases. Germline V gene sequence: CDR1 LGHNA, CDR2 YNFKEQ. With V trimmed by 0 bases and J by 7 bases, 5 bases remained unmatched. There are 16 residues in the CDR3. Here the CDR3 reads CASSQDEASGGNEQFF. The CDR3, as DNA: TGTGCCAGCAGCCAAGATGAGGCTAGCGGGGGGAATGAGCAGTTCTTC.